This T cell receptor (beta chain) was captured by sequencing in a study of shared clonotypes between healthy human individuals. Study overall: Three CD4 naive, three CD4 memory, two CD8 naive and one CD8 memory plate were used per donor. Whole-study findings and limits: Sequencing of the sorted subsets was shown by rarefaction to be incomplete despite large depth. The naive CD4 repertoires of several donors were compared, and roughly 5.1% of clonotypes were shared.

The protocol was immunoSEQ multiplex PCR, while the TCRdb copy is restricted to in-frame clones and leaves out a portion. The sample lists approximately 2,200,000 clones, 85% to 95% occurring once. This clone was counted once. Its antigen is not identified. Terminally differentiated effector memory CD45RA+ cells were left out of the naive CD8 fraction, which was CD45RO-negative and positively selected for CCR7. The CDR3 totals 13 residues. The germline CDR1 and CDR2 sequences are MNHEY and SVGAGI. V shed 6 bases, J shed 8 bases, and the junction held 9 bases outside the gene matches. The source is a man aged 18 to 29 in good health. Some clones in this sample may be carry-over from other donors' samples. Sequencing was performed on naive CD8+ T cells from PBMCs. The J gene is TRBJ1-2, the V gene TRBV6-5; 7 bases are a match to TRBD1. CDR3 sequence: CASRPTPGQGYTF. The CDR3 nucleotides read TGTGCCAGCAGACCAACACCGGGACAGGGCTACACCTTC.